Listed below are T cell receptor beta chains from one sample, sequenced in a study of blood T cell repertoires in COVID-19. This table comes from immunoSEQ multiplex PCR, and its TCRdb copy is limited to in-frame clones, with some not included. Here the sample spans about 70,000 clones, around 87% being singletons. Sequenced material: peripheral blood. Receptor source: a woman older than 75 with active or convalescent COVID-19. Both conserved end residues are part of each CDR3. D genes are given only for firm matches. Clone size is not always given. Where it is, it says once, few, many or a class for expanded clones.

-,TRBJ1-1,TRBV7-2,TRBD1,CASSLGGGRQGAGTEAFF,TGTGCCAGCAGCTTAGGGGGAGGTCGGCAGGGGGCAGGCACTGAAGCTTTCTTT
-,TRBJ1-4,TRBV5-1,TRBD1,CASSQGTGPVGNEKLFF,TGCGCCAGCAGCCAGGGGACAGGGCCAGTGGGAAATGAAAAACTGTTTTTT
-,TRBJ1-1,TRBV4-2,TRBD1,CASSQELGATGNEAFF,TGTGCCAGCAGCCAAGAGCTGGGGGCGACAGGGAATGAAGCTTTCTTT
-,TRBJ1-1,TRBV4-3,TRBD1,CASSQGTGGVSEAFF,TGCGCCAGCAGCCAAGGGACAGGCGGGGTCTCTGAAGCTTTCTTT
-,TRBJ1-5,TRBV5-1,-,CASSPGSGNQPQHF,TGCGCCAGCAGTCCAGGGTCTGGGAATCAGCCCCAGCATTTT
-,TRBJ1-5,TRBV7-2,TRBD1,CASSLEGQGQPQHF,TGTGCCAGCAGCCTAGAGGGACAGGGACAGCCCCAGCATTTT
once,TRBJ2-1,TRBV6-5,-,CASTVQGTNTIEQFF,TGTGCCAGCACCGTCCAGGGAACTAACACTATCGAGCAGTTCTTC
-,TRBJ1-1,TRBV4-3,-,CASSQDVERTEAFF,TGCGCCAGCAGCCAAGACGTGGAGAGAACTGAAGCTTTCTTT
-,TRBJ2-7,TRBV29-1,TRBD1,CSDSDRGGEQYF,TGCAGCGACTCAGACAGGGGGGGCGAGCAGTACTTC
-,TRBJ1-1,TRBV9,-,CASSAPDTFLGTEAFF,TGTGCCAGCAGCGCACCGGACACTTTCCTTGGCACTGAAGCTTTCTTT
-,TRBJ1-1,TRBV7-8,TRBD1,CASGTGRWGPSANTEAFF,TGTGCCAGCGGGACAGGGCGCTGGGGCCCTTCTGCGAACACTGAAGCTTTCTTT
-,TRBJ1-3,TRBV7-8,-,CASSLRGTGNTIYF,TGTGCCAGCAGCTTACGAGGGACTGGAAACACCATATATTTT
-,TRBJ1-4,TRBV6-5,-,CASGGWEKLFF,TGTGCCAGCGGCGGATGGGAAAAACTGTTTTTT
-,TRBJ2-2,TRBV10-2,-,CASTLDLPNTGELFF,TGCGCCAGCACGCTAGATTTACCGAACACCGGGGAGCTGTTTTTT
-,TRBJ1-6,TRBV6-6,TRBD1,CASSPDRSGSPLHF,TGTGCCAGCAGTCCGGACAGGTCCGGATCACCCCTCCACTTT
-,TRBJ1-5,TRBV11-2,-,CASSQGWSDFNQPQHF,TGTGCCAGTTCGCAGGGGTGGTCCGACTTCAATCAGCCCCAGCATTTT
-,TRBJ2-3,TRBV9,TRBD1,CASSVVGQGTDTQYF,TGTGCCAGCAGCGTAGTGGGACAGGGCACAGATACGCAGTATTTT
-,TRBJ1-3,TRBV25-1,-,CASSEDRPGQIGNTIYF,TGTGCCAGCAGCGAAGATAGACCCGGACAGATTGGAAACACCATATATTTT
-,TRBJ1-2,TRBV5-6,TRBD1,CASSFTTGILYGYTF,TGTGCCAGCAGCTTCACGACAGGGATTCTCTATGGCTACACCTTC
-,TRBJ1-4,TRBV18,TRBD1,CASSSPETGNEKLFF,TGTGCCAGCTCATCCCCCGAGACAGGGAATGAAAAACTGTTTTTT
-,TRBJ1-6,TRBV7-9,-,CASSQSGTLNSPLHF,TGTGCCAGCAGCCAGTCCGGGACTCTAAATTCACCCCTCCACTTT
few,TRBJ2-1,TRBV10-3,-,CAAKGGASSYNEQFF,TGTGCCGCGAAAGGTGGGGCCAGCTCCTACAATGAGCAGTTCTTC
-,TRBJ2-7,TRBV5-6,-,CASSLGRSYEQYF,TGTGCCAGCAGCTTGGGCAGGTCCTACGAGCAGTACTTC
-,TRBJ2-7,TRBV5-1,TRBD1,CASSPGTGVHEQYF,TGCGCCAGCAGTCCCGGGACAGGGGTCCACGAGCAGTACTTC
-,TRBJ1-3,TRBV5-6,-,CASSPDRLSGNTIYF,TGTGCCAGCAGCCCGGACAGACTCTCTGGAAACACCATATATTTT
few,TRBJ2-2,TRBV7-8,-,CASSSPDKALTGELFF,TGTGCCAGCAGCTCACCGGACAAGGCTCTTACCGGGGAGCTGTTTTTT
-,TRBJ2-6,TRBV10-1,-,CANLSGANVLTF,TGCGCCAATCTATCTGGGGCCAACGTCCTGACTTTC
-,TRBJ2-4,TRBV6-6,-,CASKGDGGLNIQYF,TGTGCCAGCAAAGGGGATGGAGGGTTAAACATTCAGTACTTC
-,TRBJ1-2,TRBV6-5,TRBD1,CASSRQGFIDGYTF,TGTGCCAGCAGTAGACAGGGTTTTATCGATGGCTACACCTTC
-,TRBJ1-2,TRBV5-1,-,CASSADRPYGYTF,TGCGCCAGCAGCGCTGACAGGCCCTATGGCTACACCTTC
-,TRBJ1-4,TRBV28,-,CASSLTGFGANEKLFF,TGTGCCAGCAGTTTAACCGGGTTCGGGGCTAATGAAAAACTGTTTTTT
-,TRBJ2-1,TRBV7-3,-,CASSLQPVAWQFF,TGTGCCAGCAGCCTCCAGCCGGTAGCTTGGCAGTTCTTC
-,TRBJ1-5,TRBV7-8,TRBD1,CASSPRYRGDQPQHF,TGTGCCAGCAGCCCCCGGTACAGGGGAGATCAGCCCCAGCATTTT
-,TRBJ2-2,TRBV24-1,TRBD1,CATSGQGAPWELFF,TGTGCCACCAGTGGTCAGGGGGCCCCTTGGGAGCTGTTTTTT
medium-sized,TRBJ2-1,TRBV4-2,TRBD2,CASSQEASGGVYNEQFF,TGTGCCAGCAGCCAAGAAGCCAGCGGGGGGGTCTACAATGAGCAGTTCTTC
-,TRBJ2-4,TRBV5-4,-,CASSRGTQQAKNIQYF,TGTGCCAGCAGCAGAGGGACTCAACAAGCCAAAAACATTCAGTACTTC
-,TRBJ1-1,TRBV25-1,TRBD1,CASSGPGQGATEAFF,TGTGCCAGCAGTGGCCCGGGACAGGGGGCCACTGAAGCTTTCTTT
-,TRBJ1-4,TRBV5-6,TRBD1,CASSLTGGFAKLFF,TGTGCCAGCAGCCTGACAGGGGGTTTCGCAAAACTGTTTTTT
-,TRBJ1-2,TRBV25-1,-,CASSESRGGYGYTF,TGTGCCAGCAGTGAATCCCGTGGGGGGTATGGCTACACCTTC
few,TRBJ1-2,TRBV4-3,-,CASSHVGDSRDGYTF,TGCGCCAGCAGCCATGTTGGTGACAGTCGAGATGGCTACACCTTC
-,TRBJ1-3,TRBV5-4,-,CASSSRGSGNTIYF,TGTGCCAGCAGCTCTAGAGGGTCTGGAAACACCATATATTTT
-,TRBJ2-3,TRBV28,-,CASSPPGVVDTQYF,TGTGCCAGCAGTCCCCCAGGGGTCGTGGATACGCAGTATTTT
-,TRBJ1-5,TRBV6-5,-,CASSYSENQPQHF,TGTGCCAGCAGTTACTCCGAGAATCAGCCCCAGCATTTT
-,TRBJ1-1,TRBV10-1,-,CASSQQGNTEAFF,TGCGCCAGCAGTCAACAGGGGAACACTGAAGCTTTCTTT
-,TRBJ1-4,TRBV10-3,-,CAIQKDSGEKLFF,TGTGCCATACAAAAAGATTCGGGTGAAAAACTGTTTTTT
-,TRBJ2-5,TRBV28,TRBD1,CASRTQGVETQYF,TGTGCCAGTCGAACTCAGGGGGTGGAGACCCAGTACTTC
-,TRBJ1-1,TRBV7-6,-,CASSGGGGAFF,TGTGCCAGCAGCGGGGGAGGGGGAGCTTTCTTT
once,TRBJ2-2,TRBV19,TRBD1,CARLGGTGLTGELFF,TGTGCCAGACTAGGGGGGACAGGACTGACCGGGGAGCTGTTTTTT
-,TRBJ1-6,TRBV30,TRBD1,CAWLQGATYNSPLHF,TGTGCCTGGTTACAGGGGGCAACCTATAATTCACCCCTCCACTTT